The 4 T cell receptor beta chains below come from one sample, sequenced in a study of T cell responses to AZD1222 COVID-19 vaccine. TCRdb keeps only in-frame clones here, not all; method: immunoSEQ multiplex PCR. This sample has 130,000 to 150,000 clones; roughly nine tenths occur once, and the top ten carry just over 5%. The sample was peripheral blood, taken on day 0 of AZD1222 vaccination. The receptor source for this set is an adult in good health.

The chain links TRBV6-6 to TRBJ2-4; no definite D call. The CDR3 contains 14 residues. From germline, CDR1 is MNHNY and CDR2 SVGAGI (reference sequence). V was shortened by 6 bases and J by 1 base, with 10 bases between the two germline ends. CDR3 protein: CASSPENAKNIQYF. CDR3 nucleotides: TGTGCCAGCAGCCCGGAGAATGCCAAAAACATTCAGTACTTC.

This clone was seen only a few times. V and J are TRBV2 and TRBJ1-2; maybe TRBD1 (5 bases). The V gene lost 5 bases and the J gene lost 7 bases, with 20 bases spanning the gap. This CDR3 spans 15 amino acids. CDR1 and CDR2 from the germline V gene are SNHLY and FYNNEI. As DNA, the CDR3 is TGTGCCAGCAGTACCACGGGACGGTTGGAATTTGGCTACACCTTC. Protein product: CASSTTGRLEFGYTF.

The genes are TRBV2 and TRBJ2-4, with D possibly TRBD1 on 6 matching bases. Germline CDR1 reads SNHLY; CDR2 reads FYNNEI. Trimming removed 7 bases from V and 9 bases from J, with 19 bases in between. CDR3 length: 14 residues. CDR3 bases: TGTGCCAGCACCCGAACCGGCTTACAGGGCATTCAGTACTTC. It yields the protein CASTRTGLQGIQYF. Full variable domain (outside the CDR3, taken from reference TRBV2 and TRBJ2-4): EPEVTQTPSHQVTQMGQEVILRCVPISNHLYFYWYRQILGQKVEFLVSFYNNEISEKSEIFDDQFSVERPDGSNFTLKIRSTKLEDSAMYFCASTRTGLQGIQYFGAGTRLSVL.

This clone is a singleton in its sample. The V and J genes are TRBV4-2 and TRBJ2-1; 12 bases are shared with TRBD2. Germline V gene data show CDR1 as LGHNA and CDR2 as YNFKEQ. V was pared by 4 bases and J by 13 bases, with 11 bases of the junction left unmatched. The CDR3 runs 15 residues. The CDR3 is CASSPHQLAGGPQFF. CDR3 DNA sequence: TGTGCCAGCAGCCCCCATCAGCTAGCGGGAGGGCCTCAGTTCTTC.